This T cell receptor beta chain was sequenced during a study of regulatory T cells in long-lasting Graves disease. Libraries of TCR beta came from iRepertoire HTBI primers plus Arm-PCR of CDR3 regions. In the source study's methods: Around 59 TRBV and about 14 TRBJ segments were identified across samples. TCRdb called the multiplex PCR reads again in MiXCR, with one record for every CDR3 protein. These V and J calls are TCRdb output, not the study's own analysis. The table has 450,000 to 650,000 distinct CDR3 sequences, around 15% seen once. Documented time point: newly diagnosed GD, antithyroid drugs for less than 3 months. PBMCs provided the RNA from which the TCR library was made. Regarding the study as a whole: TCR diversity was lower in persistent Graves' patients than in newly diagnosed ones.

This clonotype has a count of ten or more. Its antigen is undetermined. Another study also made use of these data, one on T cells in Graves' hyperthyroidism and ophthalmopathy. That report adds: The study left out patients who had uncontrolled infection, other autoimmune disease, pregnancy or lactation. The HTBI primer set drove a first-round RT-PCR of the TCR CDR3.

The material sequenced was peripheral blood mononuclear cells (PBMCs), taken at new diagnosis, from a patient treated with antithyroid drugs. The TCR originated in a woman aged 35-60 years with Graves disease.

The CDR3 DNA reads as TGTGCCAGCAGCCTCCTAGCGGGGGAGGCAGATACGCAGTATTTT. Amino acid sequence: CASSLLAGEADTQYF. The J gene is TRBJ2-3, the V gene TRBV3-1; TRBD2 agrees at 10 bases. Germline lookup yields CDR1 LGHDT and CDR2 YNNKEL (reference sequence). This CDR3 region has 15 residues. The trim removed 4 bases at V and 4 bases at J, leaving 5 bases unmatched.